A selection of T cell receptor beta chains follows, all from one sample in a study of cytomegalovirus exposure and HLA in healthy donors. Produced via immunoSEQ multiplex PCR; TCRdb's table is partial and in-frame only. The sample table sets out roughly 120,000 clones. Sequencing was performed on PBMCs. The receptors here all came from a man in his forties in good health and CMV-seronegative. Each CDR3 is given with its conserved first and last residue. The D gene is left open where the match is weak.

TRBV28	TRBJ2-3	TRBD2	TGTGCCAGCATCGAAGCGGGGGGAGGGGTGGGCGCAGATACGCAGTATTTT	CASIEAGGGVGADTQYF
TRBV6-5	TRBJ1-2	TRBD1	TGTGCCAGCAGTCGGGGACAGGGGATAGATGGCTACACCTTC	CASSRGQGIDGYTF
TRBV4-2	TRBJ2-7	TRBD1	TGTGCCAGCAGCCTGGGTATCGGGACAGGCACCTACGAGCAGTACTTC	CASSLGIGTGTYEQYF
TRBV18	TRBJ2-5	-	TGTGCCAGCTCAGATGGTGGAGGAGATGAGACCCAGTACTTC	CASSDGGGDETQYF
TRBV4-2	TRBJ2-1	TRBD2	TGTGCCAGCAGCCGCGACAGCGAATTAGCGGGAGGGACCTACAATGAGCAGTTCTTC	CASSRDSELAGGTYNEQFF
TRBV10-3	TRBJ2-7	-	TGTGCCATCAGTGAGTCGGCCGGGGAGCAGTACTTC	CAISESAGEQYF
TRBV2	TRBJ1-1	-	TGTGCCAGCAGTCCTAGGGAGAGGAGTGAAGCTTTCTTT	CASSPRERSEAFF
TRBV5-6	TRBJ1-5	-	TGTGCCAGCAGTCGGGGGGGGTGGTACCAGCCCCAGCATTTT	CASSRGGWYQPQHF
TRBV11-2	TRBJ2-5	-	TGTGCCAGCAGCGCCTACGGAGTGGAAGAGACCCAGTACTTC	CASSAYGVEETQYF
TRBV7-2	TRBJ1-3	TRBD1	TGTGCCAGCAGCCTGGGTGGACAGGGCCTTTCTGGAAACACCATATATTTT	CASSLGGQGLSGNTIYF
TRBV11-3	TRBJ2-7	-	TGTGCCAGCAGCTTAGGAGGGGACTCAACCTACGAGCAGTACTTC	CASSLGGDSTYEQYF
TRBV28	TRBJ1-4	TRBD1	TGTGCCAGCAGGGGTAGGACAGGGGGTACTAATGAAAAACTGTTTTTT	CASRGRTGGTNEKLFF
TRBV28	TRBJ2-7	-	TGTGCCAGCAGTTTAGAGGCCCCCTACGAGCAGTACTTC	CASSLEAPYEQYF
TRBV28	TRBJ2-1	-	TGTGCCAGCAGGGCTAGCTCCTACAATGAGCAGTTCTTC	CASRASSYNEQFF
TRBV27	TRBJ1-1	-	TGTGCCAGCAGTCGTGGCTCGGGAAGCACTGAAGCTTTCTTT	CASSRGSGSTEAFF
TRBV5-1	TRBJ1-3	-	TGCGCCAGCAGCGGGCTAGGGGGTTTTGGAAACACCATATATTTT	CASSGLGGFGNTIYF
TRBV19	TRBJ1-2	-	TGTGCCAGTAGTACCCTGGGGGGAGATGGCTATGGCTACACCTTC	CASSTLGGDGYGYTF
TRBV19	TRBJ2-3	-	TGTGCCAGTAGTATGGGGCAGGTCAGCACAGATACGCAGTATTTT	CASSMGQVSTDTQYF
TRBV4-3	TRBJ1-2	-	TGCGCCAGCAGCCAAGTGATCGGTTCTAACTATGGCTACACCTTC	CASSQVIGSNYGYTF
TRBV6-1	TRBJ2-1	-	TGTGCCAGCAGTGAAGGGGAGCGCCCGATCTCCTACAATGAGCAGTTCTTC	CASSEGERPISYNEQFF
TRBV6-5	TRBJ1-2	-	TGTGCCAGCAGGGACGACAGCAACTATGGCTACACCTTC	CASRDDSNYGYTF
TRBV27	TRBJ1-1	-	TGTGCCAGCAGTTTGCGGGGATTGAACACTGAAGCTTTCTTT	CASSLRGLNTEAFF
TRBV6-1	TRBJ2-4	TRBD2	TGTGCCAGCAGTGAGAGGGAGCGGGGAAACATTCAGTACTTC	CASSERERGNIQYF
TRBV2	TRBJ2-5	-	TGTGCCAGCAGCCGCCCCGGGACACAGCAAGAGACCCAGTACTTC	CASSRPGTQQETQYF
TRBV11-2	TRBJ1-5	TRBD1	TGTGCCAGCAGCTTAGGCCAGGGGGCCGTTAGCAATCAGCCCCAGCATTTT	CASSLGQGAVSNQPQHF
TRBV6-6	TRBJ1-1	-	TGTGCCAGCAGATCCGACCAGGGAACTGGAGCTTTCTTT	CASRSDQGTGAFF
TRBV7-8	TRBJ2-3	TRBD2	TGTGCCAGCAGCCCCCGGGAGGGCCTACGGCCCACAGATACGCAGTATTTT	CASSPREGLRPTDTQYF
TRBV7-9	TRBJ2-1	TRBD2	TGTGCCAGCAGCTTAGCTAGCGGGAGGCCCCACGCTGAGCAGTTCTTC	CASSLASGRPHAEQFF
TRBV2	TRBJ2-5	TRBD2	TGTGCCAGCGGGGGACTAGCGAGGGCCGGGGACCAGTACTTC	CASGGLARAGDQYF
TRBV9	TRBJ2-3	TRBD2	TGTGCCAGCAGCGTAGTTGCTAGCGGTATGACAGATACGCAGTATTTT	CASSVVASGMTDTQYF
TRBV11-1	TRBJ1-1	TRBD1	TGTGCCAGCAGCTCCGACAGGGGGAACACTGAAGCTTTCTTT	CASSSDRGNTEAFF
TRBV11-2	TRBJ2-1	-	TGTGCCAGCAGCTTATCAACTAATCACAATGAGCAGTTCTTC	CASSLSTNHNEQFF
TRBV7-6	TRBJ2-5	TRBD1	TGTGCCAGCAGCCCGGGACAGGCGGCACTAGGACCCCAGTACTTC	CASSPGQAALGPQYF
TRBV13	TRBJ2-3	-	TGTGCCAGCAGCTTCGTGGGAGAACCAGATACGCAGTATTTT	CASSFVGEPDTQYF
TRBV6-6	TRBJ2-7	TRBD1	TGTGCCAGCAGGAACAGGGGAAATGACGAGCAGTACTTC	CASRNRGNDEQYF